This passage covers 19 T cell receptor beta chains from one sample sequenced in a study of technical replicates of blood from a few donors. TCRdb keeps only in-frame clones here, not all; method: immunoSEQ multiplex PCR. The sample carries approximately 73,000 clones, about 92% recorded once. The sample comprised T cells isolated from PBMCs. These receptors originate from a human donor in good health.

This chain joins TRBV2 and TRBJ2-1, with 8 bases identical to TRBD1. CDR3 length: 13 residues. Germline V CDR1 and CDR2: SNHLY, FYNNEI. The V segment lost 6 bases and the J segment 9 bases; nucleotides outside the gene matches: 7. The CDR3 DNA reads TGTGCCAGCAGCCTACTGACAGGGGTTGAGCAGTTCTTC. Protein: CASSLLTGVEQFF.

J is TRBJ2-7 and V is TRBV7-9; D gene unclear. The germline CDR1 and CDR2 sequences are SEHNR and FQNEAQ (reference sequence). This CDR3 is 11 amino acids long. Trimming shortened V by 2 bases and J by 6 bases, and 5 bases separated the two germline ends. The CDR3 here is CASSLTREQYF. In nucleotides, the CDR3 is TGTGCCAGCAGCTTAACTCGCGAGCAGTACTTC.

J is TRBJ2-7 and V is TRBV19, with a tentative D call TRBD1 (6 bases). V lost 7 bases to trimming and J lost 1 base, with 8 bases between them. CDR1 LNHDA and CDR2 SQIVND come from the germline V gene (reference sequence). The CDR3 is made up of 12 amino acids. The CDR3 nucleotides are TGTGCCAGTATGACAGGATCCTACGAGCAGTACTTC. As protein: CASMTGSYEQYF.

A single count supports this clone. The chain couples TRBV7-3 to TRBJ1-1; weak D call: TRBD1 (5 bases). CDR1 and CDR2 from the germline V gene are SGHTA and FQGTGA. The CDR3 covers 15 residues. Trimming removed 1 base from V and 0 bases from J, with 9 bases in between. CDR3 in amino acids: CASSLNGGMNTEAFF. The CDR3 coding sequence is TGTGCCAGCAGCTTAAACGGGGGGATGAACACTGAAGCTTTCTTT.

About this clone itself: Mismatch with germline at one junction end may stem from a read error. The chain employs TRBV6-5 and TRBJ1-2, with no clear D. CDR1 and CDR2 from the germline V gene are MNHEY and SVGAGI. The CDR3 spans 14 residues. The CDR3: CASSYSGQVYGYTF. The CDR3 nucleotides read TGTGCCAGCAGCTACTCGGGCCAGGTCTATGGCTACACCTTC.

The CDR3 nucleotides are TGTGCCAGCAGCTTATACGAGGGTGCGTACACTGAAGCTTTCTTT. Protein product: CASSLYEGAYTEAFF. The gene calls are TRBV11-1 and TRBJ1-1; D unresolved. Trimming took 2 bases from V and 3 from J, leaving 13 bases between them. This CDR3 comprises 15 residues. Per the germline V gene, CDR1 is SGHAT and CDR2 is FQDESV (reference sequence).

The sample holds a few counts of this clone. The chain combines TRBV30 with TRBJ2-5; perhaps TRBD2 as D (6 bases). With 2 bases removed from V and 3 bases from J, the gap between germline ends came to 7 bases. Germline assignment: CDR1 GTSNPN and CDR2 SVGIG (reference sequence). CDR3 length: 12 residues. The CDR3, as DNA: TGTGCCTGGAGTACGGGAGAAGAGACCCAGTACTTC. It codes for CAWSTGEETQYF.

V usage is TRBV2 and J usage is TRBJ2-7; a possible D gene is TRBD2 (6 bases). This CDR3 is 14 amino acids long. From germline, CDR1 is SNHLY and CDR2 FYNNEI. V shed 9 bases and J shed 3 bases, with 18 bases lying between them. CDR3 loop: CASTSGHLNYEQYF. DNA of the CDR3: TGTGCCAGTACAAGCGGGCACTTAAACTACGAGCAGTACTTC.

This chain uses TRBV4-1 with TRBJ2-2; tentative D call: TRBD2 (6 bases). This CDR3 has 15 residues. Between the trimmed V and J ends, which lost 0 bases and 4 bases, there was a span of 9 bases. The germline gives CDR1 MGHRA, CDR2 YSYEKL. CDR3 in DNA: TGCGCCAGCAGCCAAGAGGGACTGCCCACCGGGGAGCTGTTTTTT. The encoded protein is CASSQEGLPTGELFF.

V usage is TRBV5-1 and J usage is TRBJ2-1; 8 bases are shared with TRBD2. The CDR3 is 15 residues long. The germline gives CDR1 SGHRS, CDR2 YFSETQ. Trimming at V came to 0 bases and at J to 2 bases, leaving 1 base not matched to a gene. The CDR3 is CASSLAREAYNEQFF. The CDR3 bases are TGCGCCAGCAGCTTGGCGCGGGAGGCCTACAATGAGCAGTTCTTC.

The chain has TRBV6-5 and TRBJ2-5; 9 nucleotides match TRBD2. V was clipped by 6 bases and J by 4 bases; unmatched bases: 9. CDR1 MNHEY and CDR2 SVGAGI come from the germline V gene. This CDR3 comprises 15 residues. The CDR3 nucleotides are TGTGCCAGCAGGTACCGACCAGCGGGAGGAGAGACCCAGTACTTC. Protein sequence: CASRYRPAGGETQYF.

V usage is TRBV28 and J usage is TRBJ2-2; perhaps TRBD2 as D (6 bases). CDR1 and CDR2 (germline): MDHEN, SYDVKM. The V and J ends lost 7 bases and 0 bases respectively, with 15 bases between them. The CDR3 loop spans 16 amino acids. CDR3 sequence (DNA): TGTGCCAGCACCTTCCATGGAGGGTCGAACACCGGGGAGCTGTTTTTT. Its protein product is CASTFHGGSNTGELFF.

This clone was seen more than once but under ten times. This chain connects TRBV7-9 to TRBJ1-4, with D hard to call. Germline V gene sequence: CDR1 SEHNR, CDR2 FQNEAQ (reference sequence). Trimming left V 2 bases short and J 6 bases short, with 13 bases between. The CDR3 sequence is 15 residues long. CDR3 nucleotide sequence: TGTGCCAGCAGCTTACTCGGGGATCGGGATGAAAAACTGTTTTTT. It is translated as CASSLLGDRDEKLFF.

This clone was seen a single time. The chain combines TRBV19 with TRBJ2-7; TRBD2 might be the D (5 bases). Per germline, CDR1 LNHDA and CDR2 SQIVND (reference sequence). Trimming cost V 4 bases and J 3 bases, with 16 bases left between them. The CDR3 runs to 15 residues. CDR3 protein: CASSNRIAYYYEQYF. The CDR3, as DNA: TGTGCCAGTAGTAACCGGATAGCGTACTACTACGAGCAGTACTTC.

The V gene is TRBV30, the J gene TRBJ2-7; TRBD2 aligns across 8 bases. This CDR3 comprises 14 residues. V trimming: 7 bases; J trimming: 2 bases; junction bases outside the gene matches: 10. Germline assignment: CDR1 GTSNPN and CDR2 SVGIG (reference sequence). The CDR3 coding sequence is TGTGCCTCCTCTCCCCTAGCGGGCGCCTACGAGCAGTACTTC. Translating it yields CASSPLAGAYEQYF.

The rearrangement uses TRBV23-1 and TRBJ1-3, with D possibly matching TRBD1 (6 bases). TRBV23-1 is recorded as an ORF, its role being uncertain. Trimming took 6 bases from V and 5 from J, leaving 11 bases between them. The CDR3 has 13 residues. The CDR3 sequence: CASRQGKRNTIYF. The CDR3 nucleotides read TGCGCCAGCAGACAGGGTAAGAGAAACACCATATATTTT.

This chain uses TRBV7-2 with TRBJ2-5; possibly TRBD1 for D (6 bases). Germline V CDR1 and CDR2: SGHTA, FQGNSA. The CDR3 totals 15 residues. Trimming left V 5 bases short and J 0 bases short, with 13 bases between. The CDR3 DNA reads as TGTGCCAGCAGCCCAGGGGACCCGTACCAAGAGACCCAGTACTTC. It encodes CASSPGDPYQETQYF.

V and J are TRBV7-8 and TRBJ2-5; 7 bases line up with TRBD2. The germline V gene encodes CDR1 SGHVS and CDR2 FQNEAQ. V trimming: 6 bases; J trimming: 5 bases; junction bases outside the gene matches: 12. The CDR3 loop spans 15 amino acids. CDR3 coding DNA: TGTGCCAGCAGGAATAATAGACTAGCAGGGGAGACCCAGTACTTC. It specifies CASRNNRLAGETQYF.

The genes are TRBV6-4 and TRBJ2-7; TRBD1 might be the D (5 bases). Germline V gene data show CDR1 as MRHNA and CDR2 as SNTAGT. This CDR3 is built from 14 residues. Between the trimmed V and J ends, which lost 4 bases and 2 bases, there was a span of 12 bases. Written as DNA, the CDR3 is TGTGCCAGCAGTGTGGGGCCGGACACCTACGAGCAGTACTTC. Translating gives CASSVGPDTYEQYF.